This is a list of T cell receptor beta chains from one sample in a study of cytomegalovirus exposure and HLA in healthy donors. The assay was immunoSEQ multiplex PCR, and TCRdb's table has in-frame clones only and misses some. The sample has some 100,000 clones, approximately 70% seen once. Sequencing was carried out using PBMCs. All receptors come from a man between 40 and 49 years old in good health and CMV-seronegative. Each CDR3 is given with its conserved first and last residue. A D gene is named only where the DNA matches it firmly. Expanded clones get a size class; other rows say once, few or many, or leave the size out.

D gene	clone size	J gene	V gene	CDR3 protein	CDR3 DNA
.	few	TRBJ2-5	TRBV27	CASSLSQPPGETQYF	TGTGCCAGCAGTTTATCGCAGCCCCCGGGAGAGACCCAGTACTTC
TRBD1	.	TRBJ2-7	TRBV7-9	CASSLAPGTGGYEQYF	TGTGCCAGCAGCTTAGCGCCTGGGACAGGGGGGTACGAGCAGTACTTC
.	few	TRBJ1-5	TRBV21-1	CASSTNQGRHQPQHF	TGTGCCAGCAGCACCAATCAGGGTCGCCATCAGCCCCAGCATTTT
TRBD2	.	TRBJ2-7	TRBV11-1	CASSQAGSYEQYF	TGTGCCAGCAGCCAAGCGGGATCCTACGAGCAGTACTTC
.	.	TRBJ1-2	TRBV6-1	CASIEGSYGYTF	TGTGCCAGCATCGAGGGTAGCTATGGCTACACCTTC
.	.	TRBJ1-1	TRBV5-4	CASSSRVLGLPKGTEAFF	TGTGCCAGCAGCTCACGGGTATTGGGACTCCCAAAGGGCACTGAAGCTTTCTTT
TRBD1	.	TRBJ2-7	TRBV4-1	CASRGTGVHEQYF	TGCGCCAGCAGGGGGACAGGGGTCCACGAGCAGTACTTC
.	.	TRBJ1-2	TRBV5-1	CASSLGDRYGYPF	TGCGCCAGCAGCTTGGGCGACAGGTATGGCTACCCCTTC
TRBD1	.	TRBJ2-7	TRBV11-2	CASSSSRTGRYEQYF	TGTGCCAGCAGCTCCTCCAGGACAGGGCGGTACGAGCAGTACTTC
TRBD1	.	TRBJ2-7	TRBV5-6	CASSLDRGFVASEQYF	TGTGCCAGCAGCTTGGACAGGGGATTCGTCGCTTCCGAGCAGTACTTC
.	.	TRBJ1-2	TRBV29-1	CSVQNEYGYTF	TGCAGCGTGCAGAACGAATATGGCTACACCTTC
TRBD1	.	TRBJ2-1	TRBV2	CASSDPGQGYNEQFF	TGTGCCAGCAGTGACCCAGGACAGGGCTACAATGAGCAGTTCTTC
.	.	TRBJ2-7	TRBV10-1	CASSESPGLRGYEQYF	TGCGCCAGCAGTGAGTCGCCAGGCCTACGAGGGTACGAGCAGTACTTC
.	.	TRBJ2-7	TRBV6-1	CASSDRTRHYEQYF	TGTGCCAGCAGCGATAGGACAAGACATTACGAGCAGTACTTC
.	once	TRBJ1-4	TRBV5-1	CASSLVSGQAEKLFF	TGCGCCAGCAGCTTGGTATCAGGTCAGGCGGAAAAACTGTTTTTT
.	.	TRBJ2-3	TRBV29-1	CSVDDRPEKYTDTQYF	TGCAGCGTTGATGACAGGCCGGAAAAATACACAGATACGCAGTATTTT
TRBD1	.	TRBJ1-5	TRBV7-2	CASSFSTGTGHQPQHF	TGTGCCAGCAGCTTTAGCACCGGGACAGGGCATCAGCCCCAGCATTTT
.	.	TRBJ1-1	TRBV5-6	CASSYRSTEAFF	TGTGCCAGCAGCTACCGGAGCACTGAAGCTTTCTTT
.	few	TRBJ2-4	TRBV21-1	CASSKASGTNKPKNIQYF	TGTGCCAGCAGCAAAGCGTCCGGGACAAATAAACCCAAAAACATTCAGTACTTC
.	.	TRBJ1-2	TRBV25-1	CASSGGSYGYTF	TGTGCCAGCTCGGGGGGTTCCTATGGCTACACCTTC
TRBD1	.	TRBJ1-6	TRBV9	CASSLTGVVNSPLHF	TGTGCCAGCAGCCTCACAGGGGTGGTCAATTCACCCCTCCACTTT
.	.	TRBJ1-4	TRBV6-6	CASNGARDKNEKLFF	TGTGCCAGCAATGGCGCCCGGGACAAGAATGAAAAACTGTTTTTT
.	.	TRBJ1-1	TRBV6-6	CASSYMNTEAFF	TGTGCCAGCAGTTATATGAACACTGAAGCTTTCTTT
.	.	TRBJ1-4	TRBV4-1	CASSQLNLIVSEKLFF	TGCGCCAGCAGCCAACTCAACTTAATAGTAAGCGAAAAACTGTTTTTT
.	.	TRBJ2-6	TRBV2	CASSAFLNSGANVLTF	TGTGCCAGCAGTGCATTCCTAAACTCTGGGGCCAACGTCCTGACTTTC
.	.	TRBJ2-7	TRBV30	CAWSDYPHYEQYF	TGTGCCTGGAGTGACTATCCCCACTACGAGCAGTACTTC
.	.	TRBJ2-1	TRBV7-2	CASSGAIEQFF	TGTGCCAGCAGTGGGGCGATTGAGCAGTTCTTC
.	.	TRBJ1-1	TRBV6-5	CASRTVNTEAFF	TGTGCCAGCAGGACAGTGAACACTGAAGCTTTCTTT
TRBD1	.	TRBJ2-1	TRBV6-4	CASSVSPTGVSYNEQFF	TGTGCCAGCAGTGTGTCCCCGACAGGGGTATCCTACAATGAGCAGTTCTTC